In its sample, the clone carrying this T cell receptor beta chain was seen many times. The data originate from a study of T cells in Graves' hyperthyroidism and ophthalmopathy. Amplification targeted TCR beta CDR3 regions from RNA transcripts. First-round RT-PCR of the TCR CDR3 relied on the HTBI primer set. Each CDR3 protein gets one entry after TCRdb re-called the multiplex PCR reads with MiXCR. This sample has 410,000 or so distinct CDR3 sequences, with roughly 14% found just once. Sequences were obtained from blood. This TCR was recovered from a man aged 18 to 35 with Graves' ophthalmopathy.

CDR3 DNA: TGTGCCAGCAGGGCGGGGGGTTTCCAAGAGACCCAGTACTTC. It translates to CASRAGGFQETQYF. The rearrangement links TRBV6-9 to TRBJ2-5; 8 nucleotides align to TRBD2. Trimming cost V 6 bases and J 1 base; bases outside gene matches: 4. Germline V CDR1 and CDR2: MNHGY, SVAAGI. CDR3 size: 14 residues.